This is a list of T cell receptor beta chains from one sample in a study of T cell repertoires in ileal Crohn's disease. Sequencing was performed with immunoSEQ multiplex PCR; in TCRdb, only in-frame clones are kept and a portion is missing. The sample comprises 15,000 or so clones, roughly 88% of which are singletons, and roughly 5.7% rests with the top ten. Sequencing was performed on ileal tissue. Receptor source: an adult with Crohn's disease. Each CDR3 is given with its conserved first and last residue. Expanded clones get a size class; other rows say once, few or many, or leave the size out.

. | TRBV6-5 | CAATSGTLSWDF
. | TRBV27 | CASSFDRGRELFF
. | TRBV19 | CASSISTGMVTGELFF
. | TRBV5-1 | CASSLHMGGTEAFF
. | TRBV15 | CATSTPRGSGTQYF
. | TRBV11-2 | CASSLVAGGNTEAFF
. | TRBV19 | CASSMSSGIGNEQFF
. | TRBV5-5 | CASSHGQGPYEQYF
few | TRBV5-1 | CASSIFGTTPNEQYF
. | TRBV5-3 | CARSWRAGGAWQPQHF
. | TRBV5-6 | CASSLQINTEAFF
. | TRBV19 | CASSKRTSGSYEQFF
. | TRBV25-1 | CASSEEGQETQYF
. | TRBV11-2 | CASTQVSVSYNSPLHF
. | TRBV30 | CAWSAGYETQYF
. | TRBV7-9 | CASSLGPGGADTEAFF
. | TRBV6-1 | CASSEYAGPMNTEAFF
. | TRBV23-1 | CASSQPPASDRGHRSGNTIYF
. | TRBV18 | CASSPRTGGEETQYF
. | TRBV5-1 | CASSLAGTGGDTQYF
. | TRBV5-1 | CASSLGGTSGNNEQFF
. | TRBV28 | CASRARGLRLYSNQPQHF
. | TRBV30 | CAWSPQDKLEQYF
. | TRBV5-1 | CASSQGQGGYEQYF
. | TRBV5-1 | CASSLTWEGPYEQYF
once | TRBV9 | CASSVGSGSEQYF
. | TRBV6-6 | CASESRSEAFF
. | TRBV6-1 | CASRTGGASNQPQHF
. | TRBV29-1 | CSASPGSTDTQYF
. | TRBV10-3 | CAISESTLRDGYTF
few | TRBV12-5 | CASGKGTGGFLETQYF
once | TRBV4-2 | CASSRLGQGSSPLSTDTQYF
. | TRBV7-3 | CASSLGGGKYEQYF
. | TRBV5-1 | CASSEGQGNTDTQYF
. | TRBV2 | CASLAGVDEQYF
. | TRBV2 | CASTGGIYGYTF
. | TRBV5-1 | CASSLWGGDENTIYF
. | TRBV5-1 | CASSIQGGSGNTIYF
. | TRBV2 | CASSGVGGEQYF
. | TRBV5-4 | CASSWGGRNTEAFF
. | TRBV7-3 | CASSPSASLYNEQFF
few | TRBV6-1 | CASIRREGYNEQFF
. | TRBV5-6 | CASRGDRAGNTIYF
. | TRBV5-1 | CASSSLRAGGFDNEQFF
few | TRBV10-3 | CAISPGRGGRAEAFF
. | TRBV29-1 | CSVALFLNTEAFF
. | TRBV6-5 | CASSSPGGQETQYF